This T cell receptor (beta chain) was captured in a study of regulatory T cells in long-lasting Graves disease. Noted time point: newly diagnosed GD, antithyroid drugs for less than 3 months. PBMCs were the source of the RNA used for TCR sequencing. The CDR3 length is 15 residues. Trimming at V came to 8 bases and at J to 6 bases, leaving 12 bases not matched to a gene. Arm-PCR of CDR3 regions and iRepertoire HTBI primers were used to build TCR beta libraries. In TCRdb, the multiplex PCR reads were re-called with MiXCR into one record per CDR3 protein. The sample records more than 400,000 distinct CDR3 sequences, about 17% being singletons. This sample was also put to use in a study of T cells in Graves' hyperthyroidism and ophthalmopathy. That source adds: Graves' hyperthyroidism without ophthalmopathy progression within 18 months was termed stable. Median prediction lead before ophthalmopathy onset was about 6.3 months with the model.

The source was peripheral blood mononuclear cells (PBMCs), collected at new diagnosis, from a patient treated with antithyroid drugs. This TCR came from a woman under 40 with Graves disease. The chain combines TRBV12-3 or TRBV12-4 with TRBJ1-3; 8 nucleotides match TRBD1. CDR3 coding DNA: TGTGCCAGCGGTTCAACCGGGCAGGGGGCAAACACCATATATTTT. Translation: CASGSTGQGANTIYF.